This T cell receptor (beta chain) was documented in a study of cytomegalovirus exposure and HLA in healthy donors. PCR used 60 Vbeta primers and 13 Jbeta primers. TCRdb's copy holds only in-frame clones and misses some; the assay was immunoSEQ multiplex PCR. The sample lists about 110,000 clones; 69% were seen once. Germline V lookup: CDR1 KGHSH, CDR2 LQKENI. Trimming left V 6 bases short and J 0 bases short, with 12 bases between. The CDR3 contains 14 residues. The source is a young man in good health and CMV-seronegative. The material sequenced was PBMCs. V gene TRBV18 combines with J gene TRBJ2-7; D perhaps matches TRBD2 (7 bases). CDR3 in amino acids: CASSPGGLSYEQYF. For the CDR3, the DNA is TGTGCCAGCTCCCCCGGGGGGCTCTCCTACGAGCAGTACTTC.